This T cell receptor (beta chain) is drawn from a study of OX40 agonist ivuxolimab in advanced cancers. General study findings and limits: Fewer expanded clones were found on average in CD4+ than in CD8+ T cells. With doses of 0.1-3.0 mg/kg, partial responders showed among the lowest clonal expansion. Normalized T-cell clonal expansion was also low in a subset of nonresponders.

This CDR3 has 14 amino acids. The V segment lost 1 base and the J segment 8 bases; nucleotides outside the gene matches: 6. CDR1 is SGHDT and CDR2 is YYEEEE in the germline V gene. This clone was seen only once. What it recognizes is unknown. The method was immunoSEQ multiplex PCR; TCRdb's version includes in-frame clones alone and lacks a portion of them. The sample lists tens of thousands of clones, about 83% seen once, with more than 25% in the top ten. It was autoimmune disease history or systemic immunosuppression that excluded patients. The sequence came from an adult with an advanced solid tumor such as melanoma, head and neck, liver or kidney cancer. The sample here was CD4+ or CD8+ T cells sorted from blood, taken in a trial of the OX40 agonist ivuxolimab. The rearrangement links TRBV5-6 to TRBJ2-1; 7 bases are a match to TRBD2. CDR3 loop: CASSLMREWYEQFF. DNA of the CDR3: TGTGCCAGCAGCTTGATGCGGGAGTGGTATGAGCAGTTCTTC. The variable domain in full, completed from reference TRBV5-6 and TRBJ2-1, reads DAGVTQSPTHLIKTRGQQVTLRCSPKSGHDTVSWYQQALGQGPQFIFQYYEEEERQRGNFPDRFSGHQFPNYSSELNVNALLLGDSALYLCASSLMREWYEQFFGPGTRLTVL.